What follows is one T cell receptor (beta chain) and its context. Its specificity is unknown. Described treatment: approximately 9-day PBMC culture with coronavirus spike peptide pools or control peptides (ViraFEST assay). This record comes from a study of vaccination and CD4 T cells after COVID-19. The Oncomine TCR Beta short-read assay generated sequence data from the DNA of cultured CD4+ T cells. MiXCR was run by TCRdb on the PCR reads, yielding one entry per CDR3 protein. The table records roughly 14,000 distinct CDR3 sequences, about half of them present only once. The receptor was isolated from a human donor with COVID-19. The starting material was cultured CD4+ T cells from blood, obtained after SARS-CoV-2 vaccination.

The CDR3 sequence is CASSSPTRGTIYF. CDR3 nucleotides: TGTGCCAGCAGTTCGCCGACGAGGGGCACCATATATTTT. The genes are TRBV6-5 and TRBJ1-3, with TRBD1 as a possible D gene (5 bases). The CDR3 extends over 13 amino acids. Germline V gives CDR1 MNHEY, CDR2 SVGAGI. The V gene lost 4 bases and the J gene lost 9 bases, with 13 bases spanning the gap.